This T cell receptor beta chain was recovered during a study of blood T cell repertoires in COVID-19. As for the study in general: The cDNA or gDNA used as material had been derived from T cells, B-cell-depleted T cells, or PBMCs.

This CDR3 comprises 15 residues. The V end was cut by 1 base, the J end by 2 bases, with 10 bases between. Germline loops: CDR1 LGHNA, CDR2 YNFKEQ. Produced via immunoSEQ multiplex PCR; TCRdb's table is partial and in-frame only. The table has about 98,000 clones, more than 60% seen once. The sequenced sample was peripheral blood. The V call is TRBV4-2, the J call TRBJ2-3; no firm D call. The sequence was collected from a man in his 70s with acute or convalescent COVID-19. The CDR3: CASSQVRAATDTQYF. CDR3 coding DNA: TGTGCCAGCAGCCAAGTTCGCGCGGCCACAGATACGCAGTATTTT.